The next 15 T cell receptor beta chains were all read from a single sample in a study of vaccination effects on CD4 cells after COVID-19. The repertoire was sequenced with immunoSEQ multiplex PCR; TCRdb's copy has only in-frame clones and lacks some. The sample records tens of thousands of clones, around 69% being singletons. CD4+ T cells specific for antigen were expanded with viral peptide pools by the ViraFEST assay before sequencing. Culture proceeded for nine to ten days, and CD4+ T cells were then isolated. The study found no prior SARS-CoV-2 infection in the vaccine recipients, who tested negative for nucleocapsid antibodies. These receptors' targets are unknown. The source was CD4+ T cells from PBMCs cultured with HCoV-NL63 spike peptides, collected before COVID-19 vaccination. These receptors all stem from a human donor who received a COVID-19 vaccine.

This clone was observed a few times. Written as DNA, the CDR3 is TGTGCCAGCAGCCATAGGGGGCTCCTCTACGAGCAGTACGTC. As protein: CASSHRGLLYEQYV. This chain connects TRBV14 to TRBJ2-7, with 7 bases identical to TRBD1. The CDR3 sequence is 14 residues long. Germline V gene sequence: CDR1 SGHDN, CDR2 FVKESK. V shed 3 bases and J 3 bases; nucleotides not matched to a gene: 5.

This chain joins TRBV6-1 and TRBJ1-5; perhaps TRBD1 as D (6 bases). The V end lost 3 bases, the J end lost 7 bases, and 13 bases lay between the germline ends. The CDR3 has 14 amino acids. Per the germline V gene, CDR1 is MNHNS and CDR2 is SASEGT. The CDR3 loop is CASSDGWGGQPQHF. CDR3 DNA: TGTGCCAGCAGTGATGGTTGGGGGGGCCAGCCCCAGCATTTT.

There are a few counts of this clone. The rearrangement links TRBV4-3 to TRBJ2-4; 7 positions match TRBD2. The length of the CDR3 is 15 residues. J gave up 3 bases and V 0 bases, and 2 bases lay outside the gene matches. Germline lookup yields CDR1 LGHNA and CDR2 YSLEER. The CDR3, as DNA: TGCGCCAGCAGCCAAGATCCGGGAGGCAAAAACATTCAGTACTTC. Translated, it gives CASSQDPGGKNIQYF.

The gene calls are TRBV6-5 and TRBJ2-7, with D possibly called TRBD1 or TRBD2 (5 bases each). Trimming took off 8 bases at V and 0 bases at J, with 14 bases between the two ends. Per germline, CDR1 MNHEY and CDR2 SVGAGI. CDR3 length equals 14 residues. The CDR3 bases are TGTGCCAGCTCCGGGACGTCGGTCTCCTACGAGCAGTACGTC. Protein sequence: CASSGTSVSYEQYV.

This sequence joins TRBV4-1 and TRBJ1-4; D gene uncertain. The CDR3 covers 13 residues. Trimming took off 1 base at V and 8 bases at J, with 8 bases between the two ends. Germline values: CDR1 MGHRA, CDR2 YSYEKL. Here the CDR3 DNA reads TGCGCCAGCAGCCAAGTGAGAGGGGAAAAACTGTTTTTT. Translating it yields CASSQVRGEKLFF.

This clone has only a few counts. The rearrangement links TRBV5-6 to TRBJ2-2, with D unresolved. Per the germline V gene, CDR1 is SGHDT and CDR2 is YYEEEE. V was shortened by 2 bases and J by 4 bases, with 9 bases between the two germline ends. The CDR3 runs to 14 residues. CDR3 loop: CASSFSDGTGELFF. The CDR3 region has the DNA TGTGCCAGCAGCTTCAGTGACGGCACCGGGGAGCTGTTTTTT.

CDR3 region: CASKGAGGNTIYF. The CDR3 region has the DNA TGTGCCAGCAAGGGAGCCGGTGGAAACACCATATATTTT. The gene calls are TRBV6-5 and TRBJ1-3; no definite D call. CDR1 and CDR2 from the germline V gene are MNHEY and SVGAGI. Trimming pared 7 bases from V and 3 bases from J, leaving 10 bases between. This CDR3 is 13 amino acids long.

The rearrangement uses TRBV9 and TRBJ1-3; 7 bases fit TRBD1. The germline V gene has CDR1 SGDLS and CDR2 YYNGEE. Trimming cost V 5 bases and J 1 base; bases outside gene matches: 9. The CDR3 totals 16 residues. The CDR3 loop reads CASSGGGRGSGNTIYF. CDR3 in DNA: TGTGCCAGCAGTGGGGGGGGCAGGGGGTCTGGAAACACCATATATTTT.

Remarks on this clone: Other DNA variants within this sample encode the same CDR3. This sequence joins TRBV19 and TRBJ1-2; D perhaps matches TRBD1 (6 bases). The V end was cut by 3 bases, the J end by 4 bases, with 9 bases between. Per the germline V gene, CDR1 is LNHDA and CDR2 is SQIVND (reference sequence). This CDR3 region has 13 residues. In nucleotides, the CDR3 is TGTGCCAGTAGTATTACAGGGAGCTATGGCTACACCTTC. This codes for CASSITGSYGYTF.

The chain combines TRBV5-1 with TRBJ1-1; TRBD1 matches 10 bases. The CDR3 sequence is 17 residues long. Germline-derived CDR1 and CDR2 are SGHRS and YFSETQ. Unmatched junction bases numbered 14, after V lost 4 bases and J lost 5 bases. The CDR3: CASSAGDRGQRGTEAFF. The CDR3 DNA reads TGCGCCAGCAGCGCGGGGGACAGGGGCCAACGGGGGACTGAAGCTTTCTTT.

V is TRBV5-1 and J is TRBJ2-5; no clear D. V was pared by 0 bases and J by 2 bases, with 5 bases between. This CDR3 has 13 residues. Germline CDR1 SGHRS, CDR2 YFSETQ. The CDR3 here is CASSLDYQETQYF. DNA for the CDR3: TGCGCCAGCAGCTTGGACTATCAAGAGACCCAGTACTTC.

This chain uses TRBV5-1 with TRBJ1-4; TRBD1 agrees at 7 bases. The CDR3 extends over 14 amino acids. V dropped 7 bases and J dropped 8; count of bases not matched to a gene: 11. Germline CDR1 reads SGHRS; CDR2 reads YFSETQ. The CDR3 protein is CASGPTGLVEKLFF. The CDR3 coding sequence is TGCGCCAGCGGCCCGACAGGGTTGGTGGAAAAACTGTTTTTT. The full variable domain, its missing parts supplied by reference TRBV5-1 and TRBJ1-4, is KAGVTQTPRYLIKTRGQQVTLSCSPISGHRSVSWYQQTPGQGLQFLFEYFSETQRNKGNFPGRFSGRQFSNSRSEMNVSTLELGDSALYLCASGPTGLVEKLFFGSGTQLSVL.

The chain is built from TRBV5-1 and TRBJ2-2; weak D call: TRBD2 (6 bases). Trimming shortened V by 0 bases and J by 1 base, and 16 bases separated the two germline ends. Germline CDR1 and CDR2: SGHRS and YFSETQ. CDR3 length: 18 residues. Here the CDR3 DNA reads TGCGCCAGCAGCTTGGCCATTCTCTCCGGGGGGAACACCGGGGAGCTGTTTTTT. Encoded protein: CASSLAILSGGNTGELFF. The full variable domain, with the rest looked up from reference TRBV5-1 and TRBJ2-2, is KAGVTQTPRYLIKTRGQQVTLSCSPISGHRSVSWYQQTPGQGLQFLFEYFSETQRNKGNFPGRFSGRQFSNSRSEMNVSTLELGDSALYLCASSLAILSGGNTGELFFGEGSRLTVL.

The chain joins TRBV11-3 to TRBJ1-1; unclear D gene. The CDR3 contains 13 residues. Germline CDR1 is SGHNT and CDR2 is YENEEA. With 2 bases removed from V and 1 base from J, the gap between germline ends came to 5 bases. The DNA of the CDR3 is TGTGCCAGCAGCTTACGGGAGAACACTGAAGCTTTCTTT. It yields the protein CASSLRENTEAFF.

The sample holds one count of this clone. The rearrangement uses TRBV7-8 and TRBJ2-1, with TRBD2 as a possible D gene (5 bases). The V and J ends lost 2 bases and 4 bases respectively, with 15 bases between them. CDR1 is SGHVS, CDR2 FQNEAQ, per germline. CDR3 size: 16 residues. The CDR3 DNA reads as TGTGCCAGCAGCTTAATCGCGCGGGTTGGATACAATGAGCAGTTCTTC. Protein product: CASSLIARVGYNEQFF.